This is a list of T cell receptor beta chains from one sample in a study of cytomegalovirus exposure and HLA in healthy donors. Sequenced by immunoSEQ multiplex PCR; TCRdb stores in-frame clones only, minus some. Altogether 95,000 to 130,000 clones are present, approximately 81% being singletons, with the ten largest covering under 4%. The sequenced material came from PBMCs. These receptors were taken from a woman in her thirties in good health and CMV-seronegative. The CDR3 runs from the conserved cysteine through the conserved F or W. A D gene is named only where the DNA matches it firmly. The size of a clone is reported for some rows only, either as once, few or many, or as a class for expanded clones.

J gene: TRBJ2-7; D gene: TRBD2; V gene: TRBV7-9; clone size: -; CDR3 protein: CASSPTSGRTYEQYF; CDR3 DNA: TGTGCCAGCAGCCCAACTAGCGGGAGGACCTACGAGCAGTACTTC
J gene: TRBJ2-3; D gene: TRBD2; V gene: TRBV6-4; clone size: few; CDR3 protein: CASSDSTSGSTDTQYF; CDR3 DNA: TGTGCCAGCAGTGACTCGACTAGCGGGAGCACAGATACGCAGTATTTT
J gene: TRBJ2-1; D gene: -; V gene: TRBV7-9; clone size: -; CDR3 protein: CASSRSREQFF; CDR3 DNA: TGTGCCAGCAGCCGAAGTCGGGAGCAGTTCTTC
J gene: TRBJ2-7; D gene: TRBD2; V gene: TRBV5-6; clone size: once; CDR3 protein: CASSFRTSGTNEQYF; CDR3 DNA: TGTGCCAGCAGCTTCCGGACTAGCGGGACTAACGAGCAGTACTTC
J gene: TRBJ2-5; D gene: TRBD1; V gene: TRBV6-6; clone size: -; CDR3 protein: CASRYETGGGETQYF; CDR3 DNA: TGTGCCAGCAGATATGAAACAGGGGGTGGGGAGACCCAGTACTTC
J gene: TRBJ1-5; D gene: -; V gene: TRBV27; clone size: once; CDR3 protein: CASSPSGRGWPQHF; CDR3 DNA: TGTGCCAGCAGTCCCTCGGGGCGGGGATGGCCCCAGCATTTT
J gene: TRBJ1-2; D gene: -; V gene: TRBV5-5; clone size: -; CDR3 protein: CASSLTPGAHRGYTF; CDR3 DNA: TGTGCCAGCAGCTTAACGCCAGGGGCGCACAGGGGCTACACCTTC
J gene: TRBJ2-3; D gene: TRBD1; V gene: TRBV2; clone size: few; CDR3 protein: CASSSTGTGVKDTQYF; CDR3 DNA: TGTGCCAGCAGTTCAACCGGGACAGGGGTGAAAGATACGCAGTATTTT
J gene: TRBJ1-2; D gene: -; V gene: TRBV6-1; clone size: -; CDR3 protein: CASSESPQGYGYTF; CDR3 DNA: TGTGCCAGCAGTGAATCCCCCCAGGGCTATGGCTACACCTTC
J gene: TRBJ1-1; D gene: -; V gene: TRBV19; clone size: -; CDR3 protein: CASSQVAGSTEAFF; CDR3 DNA: TGTGCCAGTAGTCAGGTGGCGGGGAGCACTGAAGCTTTCTTT
J gene: TRBJ1-2; D gene: TRBD1; V gene: TRBV13; clone size: -; CDR3 protein: CASSQGQGGSGYTF; CDR3 DNA: TGTGCCAGCAGCCAAGGACAGGGGGGCTCTGGCTACACCTTC
J gene: TRBJ2-2; D gene: -; V gene: TRBV11-2; clone size: -; CDR3 protein: CASSGQGPTGELFF; CDR3 DNA: TGTGCCAGCAGCGGCCAGGGGCCCACCGGGGAGCTGTTTTTT
J gene: TRBJ2-2; D gene: TRBD2; V gene: TRBV18; clone size: -; CDR3 protein: CASSHSSGRATGELFF; CDR3 DNA: TGTGCCAGCTCCCATTCTAGCGGGAGGGCCACCGGGGAGCTGTTTTTT
J gene: TRBJ2-1; D gene: TRBD2; V gene: TRBV2; clone size: -; CDR3 protein: CASFSSGRGEQFF; CDR3 DNA: TGTGCCAGCTTCTCTAGCGGGAGAGGAGAGCAGTTCTTC
J gene: TRBJ1-1; D gene: -; V gene: TRBV28; clone size: -; CDR3 protein: CASKQEGTEAFF; CDR3 DNA: TGTGCCAGCAAACAGGAGGGTACTGAAGCTTTCTTT
J gene: TRBJ2-5; D gene: TRBD1; V gene: TRBV4-1; clone size: -; CDR3 protein: CASSQGTGGWETQYF; CDR3 DNA: TGCGCCAGCAGCCAAGGGACAGGGGGCTGGGAGACCCAGTACTTC
J gene: TRBJ2-7; D gene: TRBD2; V gene: TRBV5-1; clone size: -; CDR3 protein: CASSYPTSGSYEQYF; CDR3 DNA: TGCGCCAGCAGCTATCCGACTAGCGGGAGCTACGAGCAGTACTTC
J gene: TRBJ2-3; D gene: -; V gene: TRBV18; clone size: -; CDR3 protein: CASSPGSEDTQYF; CDR3 DNA: TGTGCCAGCTCACCAGGGTCGGAGGATACGCAGTATTTT
J gene: TRBJ2-7; D gene: -; V gene: TRBV5-1; clone size: -; CDR3 protein: CASSSPESFRNEQYF; CDR3 DNA: TGCGCCAGCAGCTCGCCCGAATCGTTCAGGAACGAGCAGTACTTC
J gene: TRBJ2-5; D gene: -; V gene: TRBV6-5; clone size: -; CDR3 protein: CASTLGAGETQYF; CDR3 DNA: TGTGCCAGCACCCTGGGTGCCGGGGAGACCCAGTACTTC
J gene: TRBJ1-2; D gene: -; V gene: TRBV10-2; clone size: -; CDR3 protein: CASSDKVSGGYTF; CDR3 DNA: TGCGCCAGCAGTGACAAGGTCTCGGGGGGCTACACCTTC
J gene: TRBJ1-6; D gene: -; V gene: TRBV5-8; clone size: once; CDR3 protein: CASSLHHSPLHF; CDR3 DNA: TGTGCCAGCAGCTTGCATCATTCACCCCTCCACTTT
J gene: TRBJ2-7; D gene: -; V gene: TRBV29-1; clone size: -; CDR3 protein: CSVDVGEGYEQYF; CDR3 DNA: TGCAGCGTTGATGTAGGGGAAGGGTACGAGCAGTACTTC